This T cell receptor (beta chain) was observed in a study of CD8+CD57+ T cells in acquired aplastic anemia. Whoever was chosen for sequencing had shown CD8+CD57+ cell expansion by flow cytometry. Genomic DNA templated the TCR beta VDJ and CDR3 profiling. TCRdb analysed the reads with MiXCR anew, one entry per CDR3 protein. The data hold about 150,000 distinct CDR3 sequences, with around half observed a single time. V gave up 3 bases and J gave up 4 bases; unmatched junction bases: 11. Germline V CDR1 and CDR2: SEHNR, FQNEAQ (reference sequence). This CDR3 comprises 17 residues. Sequenced input: sorted CD4+, CD8+, or CD8+CD57+ T cells (not recorded which) from PBMCs. The V and J genes are TRBV7-9 and TRBJ2-1, with 8 bases aligning to TRBD2. The sequence was collected from a human donor with aplastic anemia. CDR3 loop: CASSLAGAGGLYNEQFF. The CDR3 DNA reads as TGTGCCAGCAGCTTGGCCGGGGCGGGGGGATTATACAATGAGCAGTTCTTC.